These 6 T cell receptor beta chains came from one sample sequenced in a study of T cells after yellow fever vaccination (dated by TCRdb to between 2018 and 2020). Per the publication, the treatment or condition label means: live attenuated yellow fever vaccine strain. Receptor amplification or capture employed 5' RACE. Sequencing relied on an Illumina HiSeq 2500. TCRdb cleaned the public reads at Q25 with fastp, built clones with MiXCR and kept in-frame beta chains. Identical CDR3 proteins give one entry, which carries the most common genes and DNA. The sample table holds about 550,000 distinct CDR3 sequences, of which over 15% were seen once. The ten largest clones take up approximately 14% of the sample. The material was PBMCs, obtained 15 days after the yellow fever booster vaccination. All receptors come from a man in his thirties or forties who received the YFV17D yellow fever vaccine.

This clonotype was observed a few times. The genes are TRBV7-2 and TRBJ1-3, with TRBD1 matching 7 bases. With V trimmed by 4 bases and J by 5 bases, 8 bases remained unmatched. The CDR3 has 15 residues. Looked up from germline, CDR1 is SGHTA and CDR2 is FQGNSA. DNA for the CDR3: TGTGCCAGCAGCTCATCTAGACAGGGTCGAAACACCATATATTTT. Translation: CASSSSRQGRNTIYF.

The CDR3 is CSAPGLARNNEQFF. CDR3 nucleotide sequence: TGCAGTGCACCGGGACTAGCGAGAAACAATGAGCAGTTCTTC. The V and J genes are TRBV20-1 and TRBJ2-1; 10 bases align to TRBD2. This CDR3 comprises 14 residues. The germline CDR1 and CDR2 sequences are DFQATT and SNEGSKA (reference sequence). V lost 6 bases, J lost 5 bases, and 7 bases stayed unmatched.

There are a few counts of this clonotype. The chain combines TRBV29-1 with TRBJ2-3; D gene ambiguous. Looked up from germline, CDR1 is SQVTM and CDR2 is ANQGSEA. CDR3 length: 13 amino acids. The V and J ends lost 4 bases and 6 bases respectively, with 14 bases between them. The CDR3 sequence is CSVVRTSVDTQYF. In DNA form, the CDR3 reads TGCAGCGTTGTTAGGACCAGTGTGGATACGCAGTATTTT.

This clonotype was recorded a few times. The chain recombines TRBV6-1 with TRBJ2-7; 7 bases align to TRBD2. The CDR3 runs 15 residues. CDR1 is MNHNS and CDR2 is SASEGT in the germline V gene. The ends lost 8 bases at V and 7 bases at J; junction bases unmatched: 17. This CDR3 reads CASGATGGGSEEQYF. DNA for the CDR3: TGTGCCAGCGGGGCGACCGGGGGAGGGTCGGAAGAGCAGTACTTC.

This sequence joins TRBV5-1 and TRBJ2-3; D is possibly TRBD1 (5 bases). The CDR3 covers 15 residues. The V end was cut by 4 bases, the J end by 4 bases, with 16 bases between. Germline lookup yields CDR1 SGHRS and CDR2 YFSETQ. CDR3 residues: CASSLDTTSADTQYF. The CDR3 nucleotides are TGCGCCAGCAGCCTGGACACGACGTCCGCAGATACGCAGTATTTT.

This chain joins TRBV20-1 and TRBJ2-2; either TRBD1 or TRBD2 may fit D (6 bases each). V dropped 3 bases and J dropped 3 bases, with 11 bases sitting between them. Germline-derived CDR1 and CDR2 are DFQATT and SNEGSKA (reference sequence). The CDR3 spans 14 residues. The DNA for the CDR3 is TGCAGTGCTAGTGCCGGGGGCCACACCGGGGAGCTGTTTTTT. Translated, it gives CSASAGGHTGELFF.